These 9 T cell receptor beta chains originate from one sample sequenced in a study of vaccination and CD4 T cells after COVID-19. No cognate antigen is known for these TCRs. As for treatment: approximately nine-day PBMC culture with coronavirus spike peptide pools or control peptides (ViraFEST assay). At the Johns Hopkins FTIC core, DNA taken from cultured CD4+ T cells was sequenced by way of the Oncomine TCR Beta short-read assay. TCRdb independently ran MiXCR on the PCR reads; one entry per CDR3 protein. The data contain some 15,000 distinct CDR3 sequences, approximately 40% of them singletons. The specimen was CD4+ T cells from blood, cultured in vitro, collected before SARS-CoV-2 vaccination. The receptors here all came from a human donor who had recovered from COVID-19.

The chain joins TRBV6-1 to TRBJ1-2, with D maybe TRBD1 (6 bases). The CDR3 has 14 amino acids. CDR1 is MNHNS, CDR2 SASEGT, per germline. Deletions cut 0 bases from V and 6 bases from J, with 11 bases between. CDR3 coding DNA: TGTGCCAGCAGTGAAGCGCTGGGGGCGGATGGCTACACCTTC. This translates into CASSEALGADGYTF.

Here the CDR3 reads CASRRTVNTEAFF. The DNA for the CDR3 is TGTGCCAGCAGGCGGACGGTGAACACTGAAGCTTTCTTT. The chain couples TRBV6-1 to TRBJ1-1; D not certain. The CDR3 consists of 13 residues. Germline values: CDR1 MNHNS, CDR2 SASEGT. V was cut by 6 bases and J by 0 bases, with 8 bases left in between.

This clonotype occurred a few times. The chain uses TRBV15 and TRBJ1-4; D remains unclear. The CDR3 contains 13 residues. Germline loops: CDR1 LNHNV, CDR2 YYDKDF (reference sequence). Trimming shortened V by 8 bases and J by 1 base, and 8 bases separated the two germline ends. CDR3 in DNA: TGTGCCACCTCGCCTAGAACTAATGAAAAACTGTTTTTT. Protein sequence: CATSPRTNEKLFF.

The chain carries TRBV6-1 and TRBJ1-5; D gene uncertain. The V end lost 6 bases, the J end lost 7 bases, and 13 bases lay between the germline ends. This CDR3 contains 13 residues. Germline V CDR1 and CDR2: MNHNS, SASEGT. The CDR3 DNA reads TGTGCCAGCAGCCTTACAGAGACGCAGCCCCAGCATTTT. This translates into CASSLTETQPQHF.

The rearrangement joins TRBV19 to TRBJ2-7; 10 positions match TRBD1. After removal of 7 bases from V and 4 bases from J, the junction contained 13 bases not matched to a gene. This CDR3 comprises 16 residues. Germline V gives CDR1 LNHDA, CDR2 SQIVND (reference sequence). CDR3 in DNA: TGTGCCAGTACCATAAAAACCGGGACAGGGGTGTACGAGCAGTACTTC. This gives the protein CASTIKTGTGVYEQYF.

V is TRBV20-1 and J is TRBJ1-1, with 7 bases fitting TRBD1. This CDR3 region has 13 residues. Losses at the gene ends were 2 bases for V and 11 bases for J; bases not matched to a gene: 11. Looked up from germline, CDR1 is DFQATT and CDR2 is SNEGSKA (reference sequence). CDR3 in DNA: TGCAGTGCTAGAAGCATAGGGCAGGGGGGTGCTTTCTTT. This codes for CSARSIGQGGAFF.

The V and J genes are TRBV2 and TRBJ2-7; no reliable D call. CDR1 is SNHLY and CDR2 is FYNNEI in the germline V gene. The CDR3 sequence is 15 residues long. Trimming pared 4 bases from V and 3 bases from J, leaving 16 bases between. The CDR3 region is CASSVESAELYEQYF. The CDR3 DNA follows: TGTGCCAGCAGTGTCGAGAGCGCAGAGCTCTACGAGCAGTACTTC.

The gene calls are TRBV7-9 and TRBJ2-4; D gene uncertain. The CDR3 extends over 13 amino acids. Germline CDR1 reads SEHNR; CDR2 reads FQNEAQ (reference sequence). The V end was cut by 1 base, the J end by 8 bases, with 9 bases between. CDR3 sequence (DNA): TGTGCCAGCAGCTTAGATGCTTCGGACATTCAGTACTTC. Translated: CASSLDASDIQYF.

This clonotype was observed a handful of times. This chain joins TRBV20-1 and TRBJ1-1; D is possibly TRBD1 (5 bases). Germline CDR1 is DFQATT and CDR2 is SNEGSKA (reference sequence). There are 14 residues in the CDR3. Trimming left V 0 bases short and J 0 bases short, with 8 bases between. The CDR3 loop reads CSARDGGVNTEAFF. The CDR3 coding sequence is TGCAGTGCTAGAGATGGGGGGGTGAACACTGAAGCTTTCTTT.